This paragraph covers one T cell receptor beta chain sequence. The data originate from a study of T cells after somatic rescue of genetic block. Generated by immunoSEQ multiplex PCR, the TCRdb table keeps only in-frame clones and is missing some. The table shows some 74,000 clones, with approximately 90% occurring only once. The specimen sequenced was peripheral blood mononuclear cells (PBMCs). This TCR was recovered from a man under 40.

In DNA, the CDR3 is TGTGCCAGCAGCTTAGCTTGGACAGAGACCTACGAGCAGTACTTC. This codes for CASSLAWTETYEQYF. V and J are TRBV7-9 and TRBJ2-7; weak D call: TRBD1 (6 bases). Trimming removed 0 bases at V and 2 bases at J, with 11 bases between. Germline V gene data show CDR1 as SEHNR and CDR2 as FQNEAQ (reference sequence). The CDR3 sequence is 15 residues long. Variable domain in full (rest from reference TRBV7-9 and TRBJ2-7): DTGVSQNPRHKITKRGQNVTFRCDPISEHNRLYWYRQTLGQGPEFLTYFQNEAQLEKSRLLSDRFSAERPKGSFSTLEIQRTEQGDSAMYLCASSLAWTETYEQYFGPGTRLTVT.